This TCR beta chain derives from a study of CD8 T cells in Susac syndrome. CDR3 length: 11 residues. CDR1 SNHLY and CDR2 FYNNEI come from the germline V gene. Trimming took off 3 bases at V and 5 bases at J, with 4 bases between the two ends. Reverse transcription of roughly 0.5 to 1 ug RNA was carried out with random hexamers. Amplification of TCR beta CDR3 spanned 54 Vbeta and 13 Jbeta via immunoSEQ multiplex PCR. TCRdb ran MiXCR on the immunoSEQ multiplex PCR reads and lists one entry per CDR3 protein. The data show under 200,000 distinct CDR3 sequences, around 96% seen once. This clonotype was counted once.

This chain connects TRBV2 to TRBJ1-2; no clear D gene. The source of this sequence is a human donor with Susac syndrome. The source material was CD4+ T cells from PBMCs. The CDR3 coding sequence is TGTGCCAGCAGTGACAGATATGGCTACACCTTC. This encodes CASSDRYGYTF.